Listed here are 5 T cell receptor beta chains from one sample, sequenced in a study of blood T cell repertoires in COVID-19. The repertoire was sequenced with immunoSEQ multiplex PCR; TCRdb's copy has only in-frame clones and lacks some. This sample has 130,000 or so clones, with about 80% found just once. Material: peripheral blood. Receptors originate from a man aged 50 or older with acute or convalescent COVID-19.

This chain connects TRBV7-9 to TRBJ2-5; 14 nucleotides line up with TRBD2. The CDR3 length is 17 residues. Looked up from germline, CDR1 is SEHNR and CDR2 is FQNEAQ (reference sequence). Trimming at V came to 4 bases and at J to 7 bases, leaving 11 bases not matched to a gene. The CDR3, as DNA: TGTGCCAGCAGCTCAGGACTAGCGGGGGGCCGAAGGGTGACCCAGTACTTC. Protein sequence: CASSSGLAGGRRVTQYF. Full variable domain (rest looked up from reference TRBV7-9 and TRBJ2-5): DTGVSQNPRHKITKRGQNVTFRCDPISEHNRLYWYRQTLGQGPEFLTYFQNEAQLEKSRLLSDRFSAERPKGSFSTLEIQRTEQGDSAMYLCASSSGLAGGRRVTQYFGPGTRLLVL.

The chain combines TRBV5-5 with TRBJ2-7; 8 bases are shared with TRBD1. CDR3 size: 16 residues. Germline assignment: CDR1 SGHKS and CDR2 YYEKEE (reference sequence). V shed 5 bases, J shed 1 base, and the junction held 11 bases outside the gene matches. The CDR3 reads CASSLQGDARSYEQYF. The CDR3 DNA follows: TGTGCCAGCAGTTTACAGGGGGACGCTCGATCCTACGAGCAGTACTTC.

The V call is TRBV5-1, the J call TRBJ2-1, with 8 bases matching TRBD1. J was trimmed by 4 bases and V by 0 bases; bases with no gene match: 3. Germline-derived CDR1 and CDR2 are SGHRS and YFSETQ. This CDR3 contains 15 residues. The CDR3 loop is CASSLGGQGYNEQFF. In DNA, the CDR3 is TGCGCCAGCAGCTTGGGAGGACAGGGATACAATGAGCAGTTCTTC.

The chain uses TRBV25-1 and TRBJ2-1; 9 bases map to TRBD1. V lost 6 bases and J lost 5; bases outside the gene matches: 8. CDR3 size: 15 residues. Germline V gene sequence: CDR1 MGHDK, CDR2 SYGVNS. The CDR3 loop is CASSTDRGVDNEQFF. The CDR3 nucleotides read TGTGCCAGCAGCACCGACAGGGGGGTCGACAATGAGCAGTTCTTC.

The chain joins TRBV29-1 to TRBJ2-3, with TRBD2 as a possible D gene (5 bases). The V end lost 6 bases, the J end lost 6 bases, and 13 bases lay between the germline ends. CDR1 and CDR2 (germline): SQVTM, ANQGSEA. CDR3 length: 12 amino acids. CDR3 coding DNA: TGCAGCGTCGCCCCCACGGGGGATACGCAGTATTTT. Amino acid sequence: CSVAPTGDTQYF.